This entry features one TCR beta chain sequence. As yet, its antigen is unknown. The CDR3 runs 15 residues. The junction had 7 bases not matched to a gene; V was cut back by 4 bases and J by 3 bases. CDR1 and CDR2 (germline): SGHRS, YFSETQ. This entry is derived from a study of cytomegalovirus exposure and HLA in healthy donors. General study findings and limits: Follow-up analysis found HLA locus-dependent TCR association rates, highest for DRB1 and lowest for HLA-C. A list of roughly 160 TCR beta chains associated with cytomegalovirus was given.

PCR amplification relied on 60 Vbeta primers (plus 13 Jbeta primers). Profiling relied on immunoSEQ multiplex PCR, and the TCRdb table lists in-frame clones only, not all of them. The sample carries 150,000 to 200,000 clones, around 76% recorded once. This chain links TRBV5-1 with TRBJ2-5; 9 bases match TRBD1. The receptor's source is a female donor in good health and CMV-seronegative. Material for sequencing was PBMCs. The CDR3: CASSLPGQGEETQYF. The CDR3 DNA reads TGCGCCAGCAGCCTACCGGGACAGGGAGAAGAGACCCAGTACTTC.